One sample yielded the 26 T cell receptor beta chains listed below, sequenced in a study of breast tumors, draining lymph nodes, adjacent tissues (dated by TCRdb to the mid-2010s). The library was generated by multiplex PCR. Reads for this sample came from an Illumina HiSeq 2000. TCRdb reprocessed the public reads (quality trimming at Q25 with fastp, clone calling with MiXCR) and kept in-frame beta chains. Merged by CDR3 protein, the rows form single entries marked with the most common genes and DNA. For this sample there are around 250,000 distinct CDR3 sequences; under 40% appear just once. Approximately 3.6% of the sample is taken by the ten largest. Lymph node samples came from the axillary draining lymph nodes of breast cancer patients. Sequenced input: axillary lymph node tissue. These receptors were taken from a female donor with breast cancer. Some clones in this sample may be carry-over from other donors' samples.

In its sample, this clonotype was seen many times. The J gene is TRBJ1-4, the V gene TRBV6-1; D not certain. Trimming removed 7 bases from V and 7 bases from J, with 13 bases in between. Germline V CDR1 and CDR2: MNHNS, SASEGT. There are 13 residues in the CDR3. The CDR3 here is CASTATRGEKLFF. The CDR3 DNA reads TGTGCCAGCACCGCTACCCGGGGTGAAAAACTGTTTTTT.

CDR3 DNA: TGTGCCAGCAGTCTCCGGGACAGGGGCACCTACGAGCAGTACTTC. It yields the protein CASSLRDRGTYEQYF. The V and J genes are TRBV6-5 and TRBJ2-7; 10 bases map to TRBD1. Per the germline V gene, CDR1 is MNHEY and CDR2 is SVGAGI. V shed 5 bases and J 2 bases; nucleotides not matched to a gene: 6. The length of the CDR3 is 15 residues.

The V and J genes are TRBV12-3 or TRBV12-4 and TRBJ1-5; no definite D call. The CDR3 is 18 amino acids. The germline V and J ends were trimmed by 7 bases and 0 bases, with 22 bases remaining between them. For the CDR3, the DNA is TGTGCCAGCACAGACGGAGGGAACACGCGACTTAGCAATCAGCCCCAGCATTTT. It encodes CASTDGGNTRLSNQPQHF.

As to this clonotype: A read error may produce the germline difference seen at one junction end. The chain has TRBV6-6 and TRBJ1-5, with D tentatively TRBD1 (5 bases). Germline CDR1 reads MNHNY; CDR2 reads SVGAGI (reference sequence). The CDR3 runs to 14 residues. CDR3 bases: TGTACCAGCAGTCAGGGCAGTAGCAATCAGCCCCAGCATTTT. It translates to CTSSQGSSNQPQHF.

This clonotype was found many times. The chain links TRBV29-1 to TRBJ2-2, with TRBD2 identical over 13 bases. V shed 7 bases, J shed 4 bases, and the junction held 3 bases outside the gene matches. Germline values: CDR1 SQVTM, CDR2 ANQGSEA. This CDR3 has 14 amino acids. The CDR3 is CSGTSGSFTGELFF. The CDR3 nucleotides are TGCAGCGGGACTAGCGGGAGTTTCACCGGGGAGCTGTTTTTT.

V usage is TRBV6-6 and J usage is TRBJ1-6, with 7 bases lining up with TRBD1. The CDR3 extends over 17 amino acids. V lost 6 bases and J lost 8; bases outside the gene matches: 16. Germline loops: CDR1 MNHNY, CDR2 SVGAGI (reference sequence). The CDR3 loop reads CASRELAGGDSYSPLHF. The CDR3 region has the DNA TGTGCCAGCAGGGAATTAGCGGGAGGGGACAGTTATTCACCCCTCCACTTT.

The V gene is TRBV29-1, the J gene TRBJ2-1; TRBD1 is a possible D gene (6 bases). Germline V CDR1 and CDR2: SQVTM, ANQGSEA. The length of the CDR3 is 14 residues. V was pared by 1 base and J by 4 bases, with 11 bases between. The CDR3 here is CSVEGAGVYNEQFF. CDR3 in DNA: TGCAGCGTTGAAGGGGCAGGGGTGTACAATGAGCAGTTCTTC.

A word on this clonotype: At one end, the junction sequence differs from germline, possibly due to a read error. The CDR3 spells CASSLVRRGANALTF. Written as DNA, the CDR3 is TGTGCCAGCAGCTTGGTGCGGAGAGGGGCCAACGCCCTGACTTTC. V is TRBV5-5 and J is TRBJ2-6, with D tentatively TRBD1 or TRBD2 (5 bases each). Germline CDR1 and CDR2: SGHKS and YYEKEE (reference sequence). The CDR3 sequence is 15 residues long.

The CDR3 DNA sequence: TGCAGTGCTAGTCCGCCAAACACTGAAGCTTTCTTT. As protein: CSASPPNTEAFF. This rearrangement joins TRBV20-1 to TRBJ1-1; D gene uncertain. Germline lookup yields CDR1 DFQATT and CDR2 SNEGSKA (reference sequence). The CDR3 totals 12 residues. V was trimmed by 3 bases and J by 2 bases, leaving 7 bases between them.

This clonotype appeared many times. DNA for the CDR3: TGTGCCAGCAGCCCGCCCCCCAACCCCAGGACAGATACGCAGTATTTT. This sequence encodes CASSPPPNPRTDTQYF. The chain couples TRBV11-2 to TRBJ2-3, with D uncertain. Germline CDR1 is SGHAT and CDR2 is FQNNGV. CDR3 size: 16 residues. With 5 bases removed from V and 3 bases from J, the gap between germline ends came to 18 bases.

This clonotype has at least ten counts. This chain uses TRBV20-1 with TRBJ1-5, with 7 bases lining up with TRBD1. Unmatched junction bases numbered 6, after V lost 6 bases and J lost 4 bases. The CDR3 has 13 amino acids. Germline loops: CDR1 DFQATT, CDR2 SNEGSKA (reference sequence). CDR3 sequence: CSALRDRNQPQHF. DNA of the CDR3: TGCAGTGCCCTCCGGGACAGAAATCAGCCCCAGCATTTT.

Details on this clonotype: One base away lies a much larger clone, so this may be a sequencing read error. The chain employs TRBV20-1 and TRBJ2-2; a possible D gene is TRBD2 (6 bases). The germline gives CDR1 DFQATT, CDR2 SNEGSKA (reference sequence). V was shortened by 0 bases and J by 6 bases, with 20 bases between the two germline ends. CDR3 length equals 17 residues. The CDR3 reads CSARDRRRLGVSGELFF. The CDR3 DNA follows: TGCAGTGCTAGAGATCGGAGGAGACTAGGGGTGTCCGGGGAGCTGTTTTTT.

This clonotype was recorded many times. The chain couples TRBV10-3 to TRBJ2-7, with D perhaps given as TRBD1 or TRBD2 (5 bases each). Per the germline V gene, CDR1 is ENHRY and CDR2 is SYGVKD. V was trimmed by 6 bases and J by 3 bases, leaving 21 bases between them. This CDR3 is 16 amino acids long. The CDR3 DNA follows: TGTGCCATCAGCTCCGGGACCGGACTGACAAACTACGAGCAGTACTTC. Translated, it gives CAISSGTGLTNYEQYF.

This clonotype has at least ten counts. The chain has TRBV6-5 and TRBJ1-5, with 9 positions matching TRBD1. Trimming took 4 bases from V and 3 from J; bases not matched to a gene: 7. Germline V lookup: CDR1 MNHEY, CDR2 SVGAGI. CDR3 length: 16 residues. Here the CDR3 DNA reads TGTGCCAGCAGTTCCCGGACAGGGGATACCAATCAGCCCCAGCATTTT. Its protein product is CASSSRTGDTNQPQHF.

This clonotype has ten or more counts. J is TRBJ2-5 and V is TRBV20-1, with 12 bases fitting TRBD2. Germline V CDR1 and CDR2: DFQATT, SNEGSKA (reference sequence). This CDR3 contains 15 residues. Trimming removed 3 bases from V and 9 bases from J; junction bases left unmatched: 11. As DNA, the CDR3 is TGCAGTGCTAGCGGTGGACTAGCGGGGCGTATGCCCCAGTACTTC. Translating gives CSASGGLAGRMPQYF.

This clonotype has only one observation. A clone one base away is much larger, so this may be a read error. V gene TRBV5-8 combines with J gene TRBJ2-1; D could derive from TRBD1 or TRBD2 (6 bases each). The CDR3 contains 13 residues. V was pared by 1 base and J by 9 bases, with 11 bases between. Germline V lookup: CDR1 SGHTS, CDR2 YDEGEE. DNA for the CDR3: TGTGCCAGCAGCTTGAGGACAGCGGGTGAGCAGTTCTTC. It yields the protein CASSLRTAGEQFF.

CDR3 DNA sequence: TGTGCCAGCAGCCCTGATGGACAGGGTGGTAATGAAAAACTGTTTTTT. Residues: CASSPDGQGGNEKLFF. The chain has TRBV7-9 and TRBJ1-4; 8 bases match TRBD1. V lost 5 bases and J lost 4; bases outside the gene matches: 9. CDR1 SEHNR and CDR2 FQNEAQ come from the germline V gene (reference sequence). This CDR3 is built from 16 residues. The full variable domain, in which reference TRBV7-9 and TRBJ1-4 provide the parts outside the CDR3, is DTGVSQNPRHKITKRGQNVTFRCDPISEHNRLYWYRQTLGQGPEFLTYFQNEAQLEKSRLLSDRFSAERPKGSFSTLEIQRTEQGDSAMYLCASSPDGQGGNEKLFFGSGTQLSVL.

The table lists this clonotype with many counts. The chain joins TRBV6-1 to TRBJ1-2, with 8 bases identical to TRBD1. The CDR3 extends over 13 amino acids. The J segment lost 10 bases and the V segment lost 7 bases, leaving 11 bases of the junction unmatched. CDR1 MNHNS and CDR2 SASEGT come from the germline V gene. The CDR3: CASNPDREWAYTF. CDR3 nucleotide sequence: TGTGCCAGCAACCCGGACAGGGAGTGGGCCTACACCTTC.

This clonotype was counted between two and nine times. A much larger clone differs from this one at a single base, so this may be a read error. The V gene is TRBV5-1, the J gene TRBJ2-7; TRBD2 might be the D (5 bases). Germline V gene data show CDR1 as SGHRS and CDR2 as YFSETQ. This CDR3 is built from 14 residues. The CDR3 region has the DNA TGCGCCAGCAGCCTAATCCCGGGGAACTACGGGCAGTACTTC. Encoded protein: CASSLIPGNYGQYF.

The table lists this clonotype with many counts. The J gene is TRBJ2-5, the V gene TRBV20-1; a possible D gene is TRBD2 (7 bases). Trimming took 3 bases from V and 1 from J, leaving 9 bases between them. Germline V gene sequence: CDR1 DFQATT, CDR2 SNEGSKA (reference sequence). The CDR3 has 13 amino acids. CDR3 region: CSASGGPQETQYF. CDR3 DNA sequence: TGCAGTGCTAGCGGGGGGCCCCAAGAGACCCAGTACTTC.

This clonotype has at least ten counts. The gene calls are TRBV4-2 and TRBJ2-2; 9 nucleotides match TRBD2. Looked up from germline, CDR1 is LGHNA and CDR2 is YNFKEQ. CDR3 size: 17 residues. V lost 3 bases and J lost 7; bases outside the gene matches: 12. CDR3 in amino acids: CASSQKTQRGEYGELFF. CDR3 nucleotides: TGTGCCAGCAGCCAGAAAACACAGCGGGGGGAGTACGGGGAGCTGTTTTTT.

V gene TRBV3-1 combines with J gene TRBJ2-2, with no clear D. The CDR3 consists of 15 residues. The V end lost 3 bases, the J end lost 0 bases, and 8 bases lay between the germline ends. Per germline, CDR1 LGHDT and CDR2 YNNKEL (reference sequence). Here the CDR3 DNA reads TGTGCCAGCAGCCATGTTTTCCCGAACACCGGGGAGCTGTTTTTT. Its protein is CASSHVFPNTGELFF.

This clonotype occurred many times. The CDR3 coding sequence is TGCAGTGCTAGACGTGGGACAGCGATCGGGGAGACCCAGTACTTC. Translated: CSARRGTAIGETQYF. This chain links TRBV20-1 with TRBJ2-5; 7 nucleotides match TRBD1. In germline, CDR1 is DFQATT, CDR2 SNEGSKA (reference sequence). The CDR3 is made up of 15 amino acids. The V gene end was trimmed by 2 bases and the J gene end by 5 bases; junction bases not matched to a gene: 11.

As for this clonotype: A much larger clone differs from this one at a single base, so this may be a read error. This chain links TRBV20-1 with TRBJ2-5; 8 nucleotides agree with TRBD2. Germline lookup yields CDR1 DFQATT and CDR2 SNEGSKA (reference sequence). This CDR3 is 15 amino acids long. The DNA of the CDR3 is TGCAGTGCTGGGCTCTCGCGGGGGGTACAAGAGGCCCAGTACTTC. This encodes CSAGLSRGVQEAQYF.

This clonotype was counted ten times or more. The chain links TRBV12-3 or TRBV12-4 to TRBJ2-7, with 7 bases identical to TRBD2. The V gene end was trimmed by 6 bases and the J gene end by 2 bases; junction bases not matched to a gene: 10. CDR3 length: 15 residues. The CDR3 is CASSRTASGTYEQYF. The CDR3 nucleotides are TGTGCCAGCAGCAGGACCGCTAGCGGCACCTACGAGCAGTACTTC.

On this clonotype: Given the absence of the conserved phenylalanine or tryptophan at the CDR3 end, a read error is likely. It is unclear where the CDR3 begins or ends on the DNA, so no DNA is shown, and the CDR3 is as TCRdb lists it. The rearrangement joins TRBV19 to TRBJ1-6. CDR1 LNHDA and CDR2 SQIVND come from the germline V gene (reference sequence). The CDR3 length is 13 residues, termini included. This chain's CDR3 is CASSIRRSSPYTP.